This entry is about one T cell receptor beta chain. The sample is drawn from a study of blood T cell repertoires in COVID-19. Looking at the study overall: The United States, Italy and Spain provided the acute and convalescent COVID-19 samples. From T cells, B-cell-depleted T cells, or PBMCs came the material, which was cDNA or gDNA.

Methods used by the authors: From reference gene primer amplification, estimates of nucleated cell counts were derived. TCRdb's table, derived via immunoSEQ multiplex PCR, lists solely in-frame clones and lacks some. V, J and clone size reflect that table, while D and trimming were determined from the DNA. Of just under 45,000 clones in the sample, under 90% are singletons; the top ten hold around two fifths. With 5 bases removed from V and 8 bases from J, the gap between germline ends came to 9 bases. The CDR3 has 11 residues. CDR1 is MDHEN, CDR2 SYDVKM, per germline. Source material: peripheral blood. This chain links TRBV28 with TRBJ1-2; D uncertain. This sequence was found in a human donor in a cohort sampled during active COVID-19. In DNA, the CDR3 is TGTGCCAGCAGTGGTTCTAGCGGCTACACCTTC. Encoded protein: CASSGSSGYTF.